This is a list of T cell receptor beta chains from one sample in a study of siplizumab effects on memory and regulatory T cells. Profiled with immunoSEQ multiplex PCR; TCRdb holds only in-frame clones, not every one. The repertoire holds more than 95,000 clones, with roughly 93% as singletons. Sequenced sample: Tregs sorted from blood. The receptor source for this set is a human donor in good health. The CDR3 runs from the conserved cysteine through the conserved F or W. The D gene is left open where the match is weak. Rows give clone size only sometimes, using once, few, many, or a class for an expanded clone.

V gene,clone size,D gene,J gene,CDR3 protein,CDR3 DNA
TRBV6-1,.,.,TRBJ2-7,CASSVYSSAGVPGEQYF,TGTGCCAGCAGTGTTTACTCCTCTGCAGGGGTTCCGGGAGAGCAGTACTTC
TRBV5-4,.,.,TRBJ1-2,CASSFFARNYGYTF,TGTGCCAGCAGCTTCTTTGCCCGAAACTATGGCTACACCTTC
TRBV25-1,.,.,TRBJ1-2,CASSELAGNYGYTF,TGTGCCAGCAGTGAATTGGCTGGAAACTATGGCTACACCTTC
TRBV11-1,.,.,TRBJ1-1,CASSPDGPEAFF,TGTGCCAGCAGCCCGGACGGACCTGAAGCTTTCTTT
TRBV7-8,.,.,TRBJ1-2,CASSFRVGPYGYTF,TGTGCCAGCAGCTTTAGGGTAGGCCCCTATGGCTACACCTTC
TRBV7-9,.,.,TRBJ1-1,CASSAAGTVNTEAFF,TGTGCCAGCAGCGCCGCCGGGACGGTAAACACTGAAGCTTTCTTT
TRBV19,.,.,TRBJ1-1,CASRVPGGGWTEAFF,TGTGCCAGTAGGGTGCCGGGTGGGGGTTGGACTGAAGCTTTCTTT
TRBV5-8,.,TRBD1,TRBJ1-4,CASSPRTGEDEKLFF,TGTGCCAGCAGTCCTAGGACAGGGGAAGATGAAAAACTGTTTTTT
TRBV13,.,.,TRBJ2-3,CASSVRGVTTDTQYF,TGTGCCAGCAGTGTAAGGGGGGTAACTACAGATACGCAGTATTTT
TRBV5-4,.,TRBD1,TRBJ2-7,CASSTTGTTYEQYF,TGTGCCAGCTCTACGACAGGGACGACCTACGAGCAGTACTTC
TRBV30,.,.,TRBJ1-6,CAWSAGPVHYNSPLHF,TGTGCCTGGAGCGCGGGCCCGGTCCACTATAATTCACCCCTCCACTTT
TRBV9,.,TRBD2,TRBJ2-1,CASSVSSGGAYNEQFF,TGTGCCAGCAGCGTTTCGAGCGGGGGGGCCTACAATGAGCAGTTCTTC
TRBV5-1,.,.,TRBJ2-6,CASSPITGKYSGANVLTF,TGCGCCAGCAGCCCTATAACAGGGAAGTACTCTGGGGCCAACGTCCTGACTTTC
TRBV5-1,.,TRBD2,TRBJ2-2,CASSVNSGGYTGELFF,TGCGCCAGCAGCGTAAATAGCGGGGGCTACACCGGGGAGCTGTTTTTT
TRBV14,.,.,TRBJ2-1,CASSHTGYNEQFF,TGTGCCAGCAGCCACACAGGTTACAATGAGCAGTTCTTC
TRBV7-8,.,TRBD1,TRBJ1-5,CASRQGPNQPQHF,TGTGCCAGCCGACAGGGTCCCAATCAGCCCCAGCATTTT
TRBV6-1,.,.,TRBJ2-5,CATREDPAETQYF,TGTGCCACCCGAGAAGACCCGGCAGAGACCCAGTACTTC
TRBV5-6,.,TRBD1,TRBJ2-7,CASSPLAGTARSYEQYF,TGTGCCAGCAGCCCTCTCGCCGGGACAGCGAGATCCTACGAGCAGTACTTC
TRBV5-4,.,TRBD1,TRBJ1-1,CASSEGQDTEAFF,TGTGCCAGCAGCGAGGGACAGGACACTGAAGCTTTCTTT
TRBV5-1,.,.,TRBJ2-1,CASSFPTYNEQFF,TGCGCCAGCAGCTTCCCTACCTACAATGAGCAGTTCTTC
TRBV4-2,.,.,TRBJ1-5,CASSQDLGGPGQPQHF,TGTGCCAGCAGCCAAGATCTTGGGGGGCCTGGTCAGCCCCAGCATTTT
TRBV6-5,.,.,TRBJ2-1,CASSYAGANEQFF,TGTGCCAGCAGTTACGCGGGGGCCAATGAGCAGTTCTTC
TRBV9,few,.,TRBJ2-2,CASSYSWETGELFF,TGTGCCAGCAGCTACTCGTGGGAGACCGGGGAGCTGTTTTTT
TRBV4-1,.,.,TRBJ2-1,CASSQGARGTYNEQFF,TGCGCCAGCAGCCAAGGGGCGCGGGGAACCTACAATGAGCAGTTCTTC
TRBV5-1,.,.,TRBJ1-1,CASSLQGEAFF,TGCGCCAGCAGCTTACAGGGAGAGGCTTTCTTT
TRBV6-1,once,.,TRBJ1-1,CASSGNKGGSDEAFF,TGTGCCAGCAGTGGTAATAAGGGAGGGTCGGATGAAGCTTTCTTT
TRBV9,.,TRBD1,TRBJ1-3,CASSVGQGAHSGNTIYF,TGTGCCAGCAGCGTGGGACAGGGGGCGCACTCTGGAAACACCATATATTTT
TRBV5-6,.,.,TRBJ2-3,CASSRIVDTQYF,TGTGCCAGCAGCCGGATAGTAGATACGCAGTATTTT
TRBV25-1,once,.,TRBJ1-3,CASEDSRSGNTIYF,TGTGCCAGCGAGGACAGCCGCTCTGGAAACACCATATATTTT
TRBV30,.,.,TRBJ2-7,CAWSLKGVKNEQYF,TGTGCCTGGAGTCTTAAAGGTGTGAAGAACGAGCAGTACTTC
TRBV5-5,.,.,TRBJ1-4,CASSPGFGEKLFF,TGTGCCAGTAGTCCAGGGTTCGGCGAAAAACTGTTTTTT
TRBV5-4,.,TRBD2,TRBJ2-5,CASSPGLAGEIWETQYF,TGTGCCAGCAGTCCGGGACTAGCGGGAGAGATTTGGGAGACCCAGTACTTC
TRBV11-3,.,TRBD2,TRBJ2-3,CASSSRTSGRWGTDTQYF,TGTGCCAGCAGCTCCCGGACTAGCGGGAGGTGGGGCACAGATACGCAGTATTTT
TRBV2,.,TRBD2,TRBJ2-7,CASSAAGGEQYF,TGTGCCAGCAGTGCCGCGGGGGGGGAGCAGTACTTC
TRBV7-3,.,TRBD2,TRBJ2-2,CASSLRGLGNTGELFF,TGTGCCAGCAGCTTACGGGGACTAGGGAACACCGGGGAGCTGTTTTTT